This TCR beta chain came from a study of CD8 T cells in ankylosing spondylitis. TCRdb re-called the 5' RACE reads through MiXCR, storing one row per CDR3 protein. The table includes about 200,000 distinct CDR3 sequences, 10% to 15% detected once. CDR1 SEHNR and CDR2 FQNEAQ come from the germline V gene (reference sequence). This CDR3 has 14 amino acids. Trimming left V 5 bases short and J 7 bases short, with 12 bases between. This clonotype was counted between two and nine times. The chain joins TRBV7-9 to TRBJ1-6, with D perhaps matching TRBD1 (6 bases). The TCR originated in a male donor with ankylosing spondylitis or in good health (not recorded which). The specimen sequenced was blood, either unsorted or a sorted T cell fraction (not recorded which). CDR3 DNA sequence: TGTGCCAGCAGCCAGGGGACCTTGAATTCACCCCTCCACTTT. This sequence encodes CASSQGTLNSPLHF.